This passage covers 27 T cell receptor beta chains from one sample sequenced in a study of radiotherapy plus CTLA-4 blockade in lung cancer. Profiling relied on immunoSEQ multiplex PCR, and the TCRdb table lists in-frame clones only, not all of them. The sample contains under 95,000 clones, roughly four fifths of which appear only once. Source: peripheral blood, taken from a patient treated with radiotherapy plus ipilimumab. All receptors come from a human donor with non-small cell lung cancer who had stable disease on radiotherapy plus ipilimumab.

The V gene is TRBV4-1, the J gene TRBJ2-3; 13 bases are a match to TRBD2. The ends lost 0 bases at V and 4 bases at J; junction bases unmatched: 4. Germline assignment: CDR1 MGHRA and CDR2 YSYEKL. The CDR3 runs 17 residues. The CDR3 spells CASSQDGTSGESDTQYF. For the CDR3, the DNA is TGCGCCAGCAGCCAAGACGGGACTAGCGGGGAATCAGATACGCAGTATTTT.

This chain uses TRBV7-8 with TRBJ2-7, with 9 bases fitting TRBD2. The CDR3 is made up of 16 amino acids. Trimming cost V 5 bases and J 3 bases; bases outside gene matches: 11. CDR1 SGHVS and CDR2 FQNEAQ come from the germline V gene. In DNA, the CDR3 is TGTGCCAGCAGCCCCCAGGCGGGGGGGGCCCTCTACGAGCAGTACTTC. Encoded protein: CASSPQAGGALYEQYF.

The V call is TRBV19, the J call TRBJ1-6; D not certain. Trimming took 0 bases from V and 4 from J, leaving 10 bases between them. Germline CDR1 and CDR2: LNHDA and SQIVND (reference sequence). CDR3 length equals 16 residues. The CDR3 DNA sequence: TGTGCCAGTAGTATAGACAGGAGCGGGTATAATTCACCCCTCCACTTT. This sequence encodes CASSIDRSGYNSPLHF.

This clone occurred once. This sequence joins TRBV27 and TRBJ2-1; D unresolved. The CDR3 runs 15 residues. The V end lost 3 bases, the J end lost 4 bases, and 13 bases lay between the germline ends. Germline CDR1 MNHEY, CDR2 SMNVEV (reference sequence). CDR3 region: CASSLRIRDYNEQFF. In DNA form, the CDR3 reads TGTGCCAGCAGTTTGCGCATAAGGGATTACAATGAGCAGTTCTTC.

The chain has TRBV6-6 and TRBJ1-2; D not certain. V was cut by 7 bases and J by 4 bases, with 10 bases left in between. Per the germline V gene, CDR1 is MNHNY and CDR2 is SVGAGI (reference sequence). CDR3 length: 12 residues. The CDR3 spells CASTFGPYGYTF. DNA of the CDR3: TGTGCCAGCACCTTTGGGCCCTATGGCTACACCTTC.

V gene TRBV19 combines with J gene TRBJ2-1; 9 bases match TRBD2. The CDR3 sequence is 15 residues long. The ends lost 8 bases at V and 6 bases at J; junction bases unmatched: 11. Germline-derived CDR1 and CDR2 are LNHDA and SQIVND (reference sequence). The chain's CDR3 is CASGRVLAGFNEQFF. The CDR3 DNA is TGTGCCAGTGGGAGAGTTCTAGCGGGATTCAATGAGCAGTTCTTC.

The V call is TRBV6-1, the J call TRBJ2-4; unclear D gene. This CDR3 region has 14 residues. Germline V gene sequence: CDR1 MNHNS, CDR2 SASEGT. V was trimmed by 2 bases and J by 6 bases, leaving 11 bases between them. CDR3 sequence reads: CASSESWPANIQYF. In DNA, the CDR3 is TGTGCCAGCAGTGAAAGTTGGCCCGCAAACATTCAGTACTTC.

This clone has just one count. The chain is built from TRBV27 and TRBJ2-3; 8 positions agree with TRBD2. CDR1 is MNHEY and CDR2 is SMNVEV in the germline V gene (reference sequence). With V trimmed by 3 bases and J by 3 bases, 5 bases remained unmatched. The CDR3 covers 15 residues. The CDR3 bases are TGTGCCAGCAGTTTTCCCCGGGGGGGTACAGATACGCAGTATTTT. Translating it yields CASSFPRGGTDTQYF.

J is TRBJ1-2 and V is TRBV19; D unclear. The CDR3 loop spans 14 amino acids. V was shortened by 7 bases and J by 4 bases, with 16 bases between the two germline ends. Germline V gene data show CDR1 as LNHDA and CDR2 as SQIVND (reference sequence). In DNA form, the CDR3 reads TGTGCCAGTATGGGAGGGCAGAAGGTCTATGGCTACACCTTC. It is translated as CASMGGQKVYGYTF.

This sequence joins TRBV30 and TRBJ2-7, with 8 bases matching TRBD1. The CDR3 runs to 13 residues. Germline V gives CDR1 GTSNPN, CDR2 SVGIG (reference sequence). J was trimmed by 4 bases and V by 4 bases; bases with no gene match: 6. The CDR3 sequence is CAWTQGAEYEQYF. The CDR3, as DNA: TGTGCCTGGACCCAGGGGGCGGAATACGAGCAGTACTTC.

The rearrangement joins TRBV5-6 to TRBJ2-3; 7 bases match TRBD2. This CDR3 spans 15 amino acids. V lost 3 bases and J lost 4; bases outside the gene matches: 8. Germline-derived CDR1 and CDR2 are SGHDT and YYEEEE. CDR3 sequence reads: CASSSAGGEADTQYF. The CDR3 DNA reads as TGTGCCAGCAGCTCGGCTGGGGGGGAGGCAGATACGCAGTATTTT.

The CDR3 loop is CASNPQGQYNEQFF. The DNA for the CDR3 is TGTGCCAGCAACCCCCAGGGACAGTACAATGAGCAGTTCTTC. The chain recombines TRBV5-6 with TRBJ2-1, with 7 positions matching TRBD1. Germline CDR1 and CDR2: SGHDT and YYEEEE. J gave up 4 bases and V 6 bases, and 7 bases lay outside the gene matches. The CDR3 runs 14 residues. Full variable domain (remainder filled in from reference TRBV5-6 and TRBJ2-1): DAGVTQSPTHLIKTRGQQVTLRCSPKSGHDTVSWYQQALGQGPQFIFQYYEEEERQRGNFPDRFSGHQFPNYSSELNVNALLLGDSALYLCASNPQGQYNEQFFGPGTRLTVL.

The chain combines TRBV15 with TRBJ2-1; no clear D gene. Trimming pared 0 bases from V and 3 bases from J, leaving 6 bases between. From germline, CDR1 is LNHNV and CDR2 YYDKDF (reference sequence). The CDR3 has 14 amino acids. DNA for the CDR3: TGTGCCACCAGCAGAGAGTCAGACTACAATGAGCAGTTCTTC. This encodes CATSRESDYNEQFF. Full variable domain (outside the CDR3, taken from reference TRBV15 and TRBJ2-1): DAMVIQNPRYQVTQFGKPVTLSCSQTLNHNVMYWYQQKSSQAPKLLFHYYDKDFNNEADTPDNFQSRRPNTSFCFLDIRSPGLGDTAMYLCATSRESDYNEQFFGPGTRLTVL.

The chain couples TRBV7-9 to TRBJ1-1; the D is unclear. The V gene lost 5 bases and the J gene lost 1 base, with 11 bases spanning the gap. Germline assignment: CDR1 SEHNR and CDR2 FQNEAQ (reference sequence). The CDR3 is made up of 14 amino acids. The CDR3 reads CASSIRAGNTEAFF. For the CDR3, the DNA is TGTGCCAGCAGCATTCGGGCGGGGAACACTGAAGCTTTCTTT.

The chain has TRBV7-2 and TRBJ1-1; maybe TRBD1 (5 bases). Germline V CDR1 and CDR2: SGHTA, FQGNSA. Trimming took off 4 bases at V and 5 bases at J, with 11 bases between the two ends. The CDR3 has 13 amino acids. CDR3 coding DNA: TGTGCCAGCAGCTCCAGCAGGGCTACTGAAGCTTTCTTT. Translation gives CASSSSRATEAFF.

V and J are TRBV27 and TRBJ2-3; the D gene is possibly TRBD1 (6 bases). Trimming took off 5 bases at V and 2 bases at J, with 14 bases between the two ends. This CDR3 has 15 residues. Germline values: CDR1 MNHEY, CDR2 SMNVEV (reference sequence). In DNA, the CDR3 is TGTGCCAGCAGTAACACGGGACACCTCACAGATACGCAGTATTTT. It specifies CASSNTGHLTDTQYF.

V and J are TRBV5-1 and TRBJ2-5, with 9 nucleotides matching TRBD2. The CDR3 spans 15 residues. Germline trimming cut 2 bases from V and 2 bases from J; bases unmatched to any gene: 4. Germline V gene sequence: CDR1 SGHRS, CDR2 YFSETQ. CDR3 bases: TGCGCCAGCAGCTTCGCGGGAGGGGGGCAAGAGACCCAGTACTTC. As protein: CASSFAGGGQETQYF.

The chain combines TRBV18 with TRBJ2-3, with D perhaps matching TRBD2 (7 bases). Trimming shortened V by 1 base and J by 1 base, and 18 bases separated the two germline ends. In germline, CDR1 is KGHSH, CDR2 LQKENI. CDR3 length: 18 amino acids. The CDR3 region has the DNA TGTGCCAGCTCACCACACCCCCTCGCGGGGGCGGGCACAGATACGCAGTATTTT. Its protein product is CASSPHPLAGAGTDTQYF.

The CDR3 spells CAWSVKQGQDNSPLHF. The CDR3 coding sequence is TGTGCCTGGAGTGTAAAACAGGGACAGGATAATTCACCCCTCCACTTT. The chain employs TRBV30 and TRBJ1-6; TRBD1 aligns across 8 bases. After removal of 0 bases from V and 5 bases from J, the junction contained 6 bases not matched to a gene. From germline, CDR1 is GTSNPN and CDR2 SVGIG (reference sequence). The CDR3 sequence is 16 residues long.

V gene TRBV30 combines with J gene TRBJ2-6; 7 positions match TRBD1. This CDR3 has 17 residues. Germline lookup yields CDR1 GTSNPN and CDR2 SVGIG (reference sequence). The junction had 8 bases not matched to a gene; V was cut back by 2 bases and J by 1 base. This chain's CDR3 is CAWSRTGIDSGANVLTF. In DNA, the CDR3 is TGTGCCTGGAGTCGGACAGGAATCGATTCTGGGGCCAACGTCCTGACTTTC.

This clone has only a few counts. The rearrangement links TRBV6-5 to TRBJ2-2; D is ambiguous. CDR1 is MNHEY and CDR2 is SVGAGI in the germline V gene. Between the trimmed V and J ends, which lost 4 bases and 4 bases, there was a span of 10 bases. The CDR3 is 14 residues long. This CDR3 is CASSSLETTGELFF. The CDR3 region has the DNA TGTGCCAGCAGTTCGTTGGAAACCACCGGGGAGCTGTTTTTT.

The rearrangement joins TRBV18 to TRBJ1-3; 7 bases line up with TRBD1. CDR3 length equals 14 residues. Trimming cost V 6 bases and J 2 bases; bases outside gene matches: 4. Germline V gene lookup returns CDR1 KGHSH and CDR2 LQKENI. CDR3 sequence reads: CASSGTATGNTIYF. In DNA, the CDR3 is TGTGCCAGCTCCGGGACAGCCACTGGAAACACCATATATTTT.

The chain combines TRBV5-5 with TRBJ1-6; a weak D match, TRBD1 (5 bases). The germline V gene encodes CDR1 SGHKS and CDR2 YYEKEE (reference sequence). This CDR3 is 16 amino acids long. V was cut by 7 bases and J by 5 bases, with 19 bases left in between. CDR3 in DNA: TGTGCCAGCCCCGAGGAGGGGACCGCCAATAATTCACCCCTCCACTTT. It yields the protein CASPEEGTANNSPLHF.

CDR3 nucleotide sequence: TGTGCCAGCAGCCAAGACGAGCCAAGAGGGCAGGACCTCTATGGCTACACCTTC. This translates into CASSQDEPRGQDLYGYTF. The J gene is TRBJ1-2, the V gene TRBV14; no clear D. The CDR3 is 18 residues long. V lost 0 bases, J lost 4 bases, and 21 bases lay in between. Germline V gene data show CDR1 as SGHDN and CDR2 as FVKESK.

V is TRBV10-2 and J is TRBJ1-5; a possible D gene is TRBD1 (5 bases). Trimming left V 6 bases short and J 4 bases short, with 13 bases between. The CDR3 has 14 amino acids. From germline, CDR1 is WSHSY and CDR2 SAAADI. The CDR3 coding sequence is TGCGCCAGCAGAGCCCGGACAACTAATCAGCCCCAGCATTTT. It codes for CASRARTTNQPQHF.

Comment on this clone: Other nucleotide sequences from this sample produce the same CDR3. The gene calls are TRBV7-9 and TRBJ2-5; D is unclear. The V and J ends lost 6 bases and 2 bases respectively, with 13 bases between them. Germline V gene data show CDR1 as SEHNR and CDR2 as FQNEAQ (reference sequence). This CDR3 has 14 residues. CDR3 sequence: CASSFRVGQETQYF. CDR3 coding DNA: TGTGCCAGCAGTTTTAGGGTCGGACAAGAGACCCAGTACTTC.

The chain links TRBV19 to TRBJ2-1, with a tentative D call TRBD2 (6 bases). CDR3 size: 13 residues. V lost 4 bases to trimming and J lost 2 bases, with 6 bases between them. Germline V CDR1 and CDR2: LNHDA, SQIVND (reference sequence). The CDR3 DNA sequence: TGTGCCAGTAGTAGCGGGACCTACAATGAGCAGTTCTTC. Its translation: CASSSGTYNEQFF.